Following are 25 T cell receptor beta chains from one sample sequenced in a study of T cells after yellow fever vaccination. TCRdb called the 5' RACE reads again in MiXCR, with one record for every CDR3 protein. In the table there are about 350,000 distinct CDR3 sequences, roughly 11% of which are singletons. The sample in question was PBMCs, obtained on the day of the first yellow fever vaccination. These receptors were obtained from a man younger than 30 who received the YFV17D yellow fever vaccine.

CDR3 sequence (DNA): TGTGCCAGCAGTACCCGTTGGACAGGGGGCGCAGATACGCAGTATTTT. This encodes CASSTRWTGGADTQYF. J is TRBJ2-3 and V is TRBV6-1, with 11 nucleotides matching TRBD1. The CDR3 runs 16 residues. Germline V gene data show CDR1 as MNHNS and CDR2 as SASEGT. The junction had 8 bases not matched to a gene; V was cut back by 5 bases and J by 4 bases.

The CDR3 DNA sequence: TGCGCCAGCAGCACTAGCGGGGGGGCAGGCTTCGATGAGCAGTTCTTC. Its translation: CASSTSGGAGFDEQFF. The chain recombines TRBV5-1 with TRBJ2-1; 13 bases align to TRBD2. The CDR3 runs to 16 residues. Germline V gene data show CDR1 as SGHRS and CDR2 as YFSETQ. J lost 8 bases, V lost 4 bases, and 9 bases had no gene match.

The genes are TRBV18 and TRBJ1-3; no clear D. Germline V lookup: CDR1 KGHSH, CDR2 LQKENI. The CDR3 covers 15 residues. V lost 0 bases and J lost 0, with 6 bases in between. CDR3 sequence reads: CASSPPGRSGNTIYF. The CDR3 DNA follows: TGTGCCAGCTCACCACCGGGCCGCTCTGGAAACACCATATATTTT.

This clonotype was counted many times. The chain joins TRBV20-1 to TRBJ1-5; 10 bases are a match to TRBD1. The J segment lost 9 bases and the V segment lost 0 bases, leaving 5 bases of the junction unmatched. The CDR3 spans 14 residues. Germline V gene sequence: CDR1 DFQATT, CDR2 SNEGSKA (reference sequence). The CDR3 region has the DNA TGCAGTGCTAGAGAGAGAGGGGACAGGGGGCCCCAGCATTTT. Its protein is CSARERGDRGPQHF.

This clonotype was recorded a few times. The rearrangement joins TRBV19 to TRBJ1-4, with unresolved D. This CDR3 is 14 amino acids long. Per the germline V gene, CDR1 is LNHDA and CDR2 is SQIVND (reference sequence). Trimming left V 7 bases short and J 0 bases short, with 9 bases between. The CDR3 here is CASTPFATNEKLFF. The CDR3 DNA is TGTGCCAGTACGCCTTTTGCAACTAATGAAAAACTGTTTTTT.

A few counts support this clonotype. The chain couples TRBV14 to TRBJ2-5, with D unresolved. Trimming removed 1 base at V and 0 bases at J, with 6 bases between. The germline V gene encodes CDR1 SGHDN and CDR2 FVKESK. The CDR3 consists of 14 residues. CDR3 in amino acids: CASSQVGHQETQYF. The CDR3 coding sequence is TGTGCCAGCAGCCAAGTAGGCCACCAAGAGACCCAGTACTTC. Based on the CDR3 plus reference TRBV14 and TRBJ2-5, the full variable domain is EAGVTQFPSHSVIEKGQTVTLRCDPISGHDNLYWYRRVMGKEIKFLLHFVKESKQDESGMPNNRFLAERTGGTYSTLKVQPAELEDSGVYFCASSQVGHQETQYFGPGTRLLVL.

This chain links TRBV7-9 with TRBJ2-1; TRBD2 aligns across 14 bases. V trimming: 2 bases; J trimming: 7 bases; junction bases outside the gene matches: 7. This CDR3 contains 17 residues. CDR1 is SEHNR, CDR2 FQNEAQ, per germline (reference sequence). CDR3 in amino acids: CASSLTSWTSGGNEQFF. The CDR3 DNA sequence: TGTGCCAGCAGCTTAACCTCCTGGACTAGCGGGGGGAATGAGCAGTTCTTC.

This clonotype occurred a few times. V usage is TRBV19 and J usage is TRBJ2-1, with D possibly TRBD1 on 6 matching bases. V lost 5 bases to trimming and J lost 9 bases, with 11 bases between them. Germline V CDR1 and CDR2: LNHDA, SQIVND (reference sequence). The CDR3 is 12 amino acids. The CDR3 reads CASSVYRAEQFF. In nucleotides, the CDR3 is TGTGCCAGTAGTGTCTACAGGGCTGAGCAGTTCTTC. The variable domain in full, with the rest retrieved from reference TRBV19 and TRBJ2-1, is DGGITQSPKYLFRKEGQNVTLSCEQNLNHDAMYWYRQDPGQGLRLIYYSQIVNDFQKGDIAEGYSVSREKKESFPLTVTSAQKNPTAFYLCASSVYRAEQFFGPGTRLTVL.

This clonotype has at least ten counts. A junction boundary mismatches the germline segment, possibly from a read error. In nucleotides, the CDR3 is TGTGCCAGCAGTTTAGTGTGGGGGCGCGGGGACAATGAGCAGTTCTTC. Protein product: CASSLVWGRGDNEQFF. The rearrangement links TRBV7-2 to TRBJ2-1, with D perhaps matching TRBD1 or TRBD2 (6 bases each). This CDR3 spans 16 amino acids. Germline assignment: CDR1 SGHTA and CDR2 FQGNSA.

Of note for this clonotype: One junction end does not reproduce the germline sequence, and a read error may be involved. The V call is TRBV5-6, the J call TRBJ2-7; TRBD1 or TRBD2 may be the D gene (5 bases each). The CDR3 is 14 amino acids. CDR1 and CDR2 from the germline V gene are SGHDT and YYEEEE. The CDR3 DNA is TGTGCCAGCAGCTTATGGGACGGATACTACGAGCTGTACTTC. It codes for CASSLWDGYYELYF.

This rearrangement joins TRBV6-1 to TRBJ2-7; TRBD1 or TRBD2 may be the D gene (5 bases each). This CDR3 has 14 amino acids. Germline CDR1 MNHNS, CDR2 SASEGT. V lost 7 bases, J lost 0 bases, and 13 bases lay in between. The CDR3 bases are TGTGCCAGCACCCAGAGAGGGACCTCCTACGAGCAGTACTTC. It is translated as CASTQRGTSYEQYF.

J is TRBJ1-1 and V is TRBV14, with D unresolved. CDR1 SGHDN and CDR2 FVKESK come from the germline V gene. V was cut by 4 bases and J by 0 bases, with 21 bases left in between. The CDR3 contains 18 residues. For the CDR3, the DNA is TGTGCCAGCAGCCCTAATAAGTACCGCGACCCCTTGAACACTGAAGCTTTCTTT. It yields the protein CASSPNKYRDPLNTEAFF.

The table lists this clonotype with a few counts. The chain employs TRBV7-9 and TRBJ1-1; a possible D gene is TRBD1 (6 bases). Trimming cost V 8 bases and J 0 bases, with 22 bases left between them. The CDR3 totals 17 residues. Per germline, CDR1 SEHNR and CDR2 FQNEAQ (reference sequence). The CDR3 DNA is TGTGCCAGCCCTTCCCTGGACAGAGTACTAGTGAACACTGAAGCTTTCTTT. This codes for CASPSLDRVLVNTEAFF. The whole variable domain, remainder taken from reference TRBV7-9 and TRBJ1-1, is DTGVSQNPRHKITKRGQNVTFRCDPISEHNRLYWYRQTLGQGPEFLTYFQNEAQLEKSRLLSDRFSAERPKGSFSTLEIQRTEQGDSAMYLCASPSLDRVLVNTEAFFGQGTRLTVV.

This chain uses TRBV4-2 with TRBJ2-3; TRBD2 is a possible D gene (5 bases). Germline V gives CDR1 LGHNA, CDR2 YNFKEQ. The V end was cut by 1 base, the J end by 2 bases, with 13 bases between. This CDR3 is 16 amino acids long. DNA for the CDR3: TGTGCCAGCAGCCAAGGAGGGCCCAGTGTCACAGATACGCAGTATTTT. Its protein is CASSQGGPSVTDTQYF.

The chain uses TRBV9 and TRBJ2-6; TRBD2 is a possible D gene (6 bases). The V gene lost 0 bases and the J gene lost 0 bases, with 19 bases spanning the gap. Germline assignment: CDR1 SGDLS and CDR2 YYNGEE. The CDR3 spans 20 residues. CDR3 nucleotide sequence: TGTGCCAGCAGCGTAGGTACGAGTGGAGGGGACCACTCTGGGGCCAACGTCCTGACTTTC. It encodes CASSVGTSGGDHSGANVLTF.

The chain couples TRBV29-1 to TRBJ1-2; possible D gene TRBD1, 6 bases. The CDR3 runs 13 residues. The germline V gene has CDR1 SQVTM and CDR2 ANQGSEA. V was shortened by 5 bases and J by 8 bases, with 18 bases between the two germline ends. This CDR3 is CSVLEVTQGGYTF. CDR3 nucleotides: TGCAGCGTTTTGGAAGTAACCCAGGGGGGCTACACCTTC. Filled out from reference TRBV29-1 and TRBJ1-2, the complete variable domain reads SAVISQKPSRDICQRGTSLTIQCQVDSQVTMMFWYRQQPGQSLTLIATANQGSEATYESGFVIDKFPISRPNLTFSTLTVSNMSPEDSSIYLCSVLEVTQGGYTFGSGTRLTVV.

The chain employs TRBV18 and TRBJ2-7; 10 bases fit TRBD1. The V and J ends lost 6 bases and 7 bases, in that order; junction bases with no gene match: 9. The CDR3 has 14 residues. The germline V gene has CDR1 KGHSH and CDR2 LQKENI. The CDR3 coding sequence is TGTGCCAGCTCTCTGACAGGGGGCGCGCAAGAGCAGTACGTC. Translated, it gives CASSLTGGAQEQYV.

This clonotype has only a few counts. The CDR3 DNA sequence: TGTGCCAGCAGCCCGTACAGGAGCTCCTACGAGCAGTACTTC. Protein sequence: CASSPYRSSYEQYF. The chain carries TRBV5-6 and TRBJ2-7; possible D gene TRBD1, 5 bases. With 4 bases removed from V and 0 bases from J, the gap between germline ends came to 11 bases. Germline V lookup: CDR1 SGHDT, CDR2 YYEEEE. The CDR3 runs to 14 residues.

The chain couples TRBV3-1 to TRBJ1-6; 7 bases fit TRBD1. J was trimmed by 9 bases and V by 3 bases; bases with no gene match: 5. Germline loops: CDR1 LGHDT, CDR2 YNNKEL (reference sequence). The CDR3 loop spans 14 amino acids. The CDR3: CASSQGDSRSPLHF. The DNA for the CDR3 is TGTGCCAGCAGCCAGGGGGACAGTCGTTCACCCCTCCACTTT.

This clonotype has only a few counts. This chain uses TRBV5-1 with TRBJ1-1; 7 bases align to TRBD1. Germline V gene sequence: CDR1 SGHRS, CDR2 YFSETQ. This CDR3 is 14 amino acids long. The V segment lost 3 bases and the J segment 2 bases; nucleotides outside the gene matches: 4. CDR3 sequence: CASSWWTGNTEAFF. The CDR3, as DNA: TGCGCCAGCAGCTGGTGGACAGGAAACACTGAAGCTTTCTTT.

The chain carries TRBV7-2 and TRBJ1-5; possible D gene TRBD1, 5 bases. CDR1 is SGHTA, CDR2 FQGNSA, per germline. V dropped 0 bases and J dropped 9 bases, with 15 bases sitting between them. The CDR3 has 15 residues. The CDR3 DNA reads TGTGCCAGCAGCTTAGCGGAGGGGCCGGGGCGGCCCCAGCATTTT. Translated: CASSLAEGPGRPQHF.

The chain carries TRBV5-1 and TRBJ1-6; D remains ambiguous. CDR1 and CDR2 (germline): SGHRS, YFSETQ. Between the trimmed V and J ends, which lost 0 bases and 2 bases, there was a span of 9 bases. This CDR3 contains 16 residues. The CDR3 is CASSLDWSPYNSPLHF. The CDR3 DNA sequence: TGCGCCAGCAGCTTGGACTGGAGCCCCTATAATTCACCCCTCCACTTT.

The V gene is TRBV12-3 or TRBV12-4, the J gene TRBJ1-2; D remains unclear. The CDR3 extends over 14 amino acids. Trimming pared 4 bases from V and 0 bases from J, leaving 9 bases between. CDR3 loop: CASSSTGSNYGYTF. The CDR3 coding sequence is TGTGCCAGCAGTTCGACGGGTTCTAACTATGGCTACACCTTC.

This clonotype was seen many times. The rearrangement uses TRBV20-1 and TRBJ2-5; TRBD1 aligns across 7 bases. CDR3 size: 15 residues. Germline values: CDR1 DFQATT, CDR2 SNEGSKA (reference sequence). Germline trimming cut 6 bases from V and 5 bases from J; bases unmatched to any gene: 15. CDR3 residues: CSAPQFGTVGETQYF. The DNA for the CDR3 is TGCAGTGCGCCGCAATTCGGGACAGTAGGGGAGACCCAGTACTTC.

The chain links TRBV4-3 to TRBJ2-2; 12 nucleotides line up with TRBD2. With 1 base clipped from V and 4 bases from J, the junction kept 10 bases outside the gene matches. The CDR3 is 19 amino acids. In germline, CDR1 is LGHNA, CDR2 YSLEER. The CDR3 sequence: CASSQGGLAGGPGTGELFF. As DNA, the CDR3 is TGCGCCAGCAGCCAAGGTGGTCTAGCGGGGGGGCCGGGCACCGGGGAGCTGTTTTTT.